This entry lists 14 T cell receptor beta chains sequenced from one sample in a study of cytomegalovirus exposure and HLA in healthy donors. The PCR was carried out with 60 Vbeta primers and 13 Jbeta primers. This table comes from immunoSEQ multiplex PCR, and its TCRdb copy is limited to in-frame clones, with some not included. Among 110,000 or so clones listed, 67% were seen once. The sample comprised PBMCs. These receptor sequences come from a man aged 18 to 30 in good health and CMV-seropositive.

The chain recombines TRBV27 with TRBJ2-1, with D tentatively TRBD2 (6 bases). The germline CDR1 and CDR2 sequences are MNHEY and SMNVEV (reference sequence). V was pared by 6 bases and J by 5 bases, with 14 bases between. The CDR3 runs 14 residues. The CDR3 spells CASRRAGSHNEQFF. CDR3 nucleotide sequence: TGTGCCAGCAGGAGGGCGGGGAGCCACAATGAGCAGTTCTTC.

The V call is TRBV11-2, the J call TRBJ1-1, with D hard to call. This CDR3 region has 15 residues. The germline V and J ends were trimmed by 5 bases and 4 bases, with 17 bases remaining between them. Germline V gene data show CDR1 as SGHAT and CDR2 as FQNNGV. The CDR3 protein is CASSVIGRGGTEAFF. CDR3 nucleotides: TGTGCCAGCAGCGTAATCGGACGAGGAGGCACTGAAGCTTTCTTT.

The CDR3 loop reads CASTKQGALEAFF. The DNA for the CDR3 is TGTGCCAGCACCAAACAGGGGGCACTTGAAGCTTTCTTT. The gene calls are TRBV6-1 and TRBJ1-1; TRBD1 aligns across 9 bases. After removal of 7 bases from V and 7 bases from J, the junction contained 7 bases not matched to a gene. This CDR3 has 13 residues. From germline, CDR1 is MNHNS and CDR2 SASEGT.

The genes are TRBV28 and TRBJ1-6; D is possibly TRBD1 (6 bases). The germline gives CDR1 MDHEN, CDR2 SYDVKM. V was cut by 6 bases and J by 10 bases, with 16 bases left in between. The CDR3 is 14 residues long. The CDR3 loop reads CASRQTGRGSPLHF. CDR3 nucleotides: TGTGCCAGCAGACAGACAGGAAGAGGATCACCCCTCCACTTT.

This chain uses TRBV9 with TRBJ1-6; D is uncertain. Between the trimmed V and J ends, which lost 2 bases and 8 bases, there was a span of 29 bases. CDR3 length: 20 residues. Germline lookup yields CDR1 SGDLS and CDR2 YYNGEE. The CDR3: CASSVGREQRGELVDSPLHF. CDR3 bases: TGTGCCAGCAGCGTCGGGAGAGAACAACGCGGGGAATTGGTAGATTCACCCCTCCACTTT. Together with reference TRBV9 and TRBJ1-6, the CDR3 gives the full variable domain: DSGVTQTPKHLITATGQRVTLRCSPRSGDLSVYWYQQSLDQGLQFLIQYYNGEERAKGNILERFSAQQFPDLHSELNLSSLELGDSALYFCASSVGREQRGELVDSPLHFGNGTRLTVT.

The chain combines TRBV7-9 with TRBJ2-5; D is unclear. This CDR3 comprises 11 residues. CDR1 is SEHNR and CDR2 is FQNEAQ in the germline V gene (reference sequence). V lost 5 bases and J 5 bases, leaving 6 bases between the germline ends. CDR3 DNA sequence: TGTGCCAGCAGCCCCCTCGAGACCCAGTACTTC. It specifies CASSPLETQYF.

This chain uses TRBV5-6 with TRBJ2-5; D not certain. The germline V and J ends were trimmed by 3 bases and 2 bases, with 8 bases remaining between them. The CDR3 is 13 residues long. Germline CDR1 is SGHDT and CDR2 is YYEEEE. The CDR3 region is CASSSWAQETQYF. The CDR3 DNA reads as TGTGCCAGCAGCTCTTGGGCTCAAGAGACCCAGTACTTC.

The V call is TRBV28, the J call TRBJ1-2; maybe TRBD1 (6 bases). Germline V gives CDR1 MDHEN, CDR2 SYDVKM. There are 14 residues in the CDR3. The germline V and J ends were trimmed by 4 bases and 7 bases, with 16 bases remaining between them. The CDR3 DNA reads TGTGCCAGCAGTTCCCTCGGGGGGCTAGGTGGCTACACCTTC. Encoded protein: CASSSLGGLGGYTF.

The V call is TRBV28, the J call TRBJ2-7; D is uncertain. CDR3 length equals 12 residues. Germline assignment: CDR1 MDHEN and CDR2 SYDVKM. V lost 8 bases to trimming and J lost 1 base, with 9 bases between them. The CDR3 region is CASGPRSYEQYV. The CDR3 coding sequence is TGTGCCAGCGGTCCCAGGTCCTACGAGCAGTACGTC.

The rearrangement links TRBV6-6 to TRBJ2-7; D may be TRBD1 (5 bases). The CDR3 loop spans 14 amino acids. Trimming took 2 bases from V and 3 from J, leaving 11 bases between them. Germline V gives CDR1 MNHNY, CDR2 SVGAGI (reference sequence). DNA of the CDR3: TGTGCCAGCAGTTACGACCCAGGGTTCTACGAGCAGTACGTC. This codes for CASSYDPGFYEQYV.

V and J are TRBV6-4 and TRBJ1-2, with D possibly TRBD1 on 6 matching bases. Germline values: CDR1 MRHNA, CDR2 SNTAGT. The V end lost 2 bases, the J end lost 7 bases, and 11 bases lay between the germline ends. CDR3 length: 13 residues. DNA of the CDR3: TGTGCCAGCAGTGACGGCAGGACAGTTGGCTACACCTTC. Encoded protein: CASSDGRTVGYTF.

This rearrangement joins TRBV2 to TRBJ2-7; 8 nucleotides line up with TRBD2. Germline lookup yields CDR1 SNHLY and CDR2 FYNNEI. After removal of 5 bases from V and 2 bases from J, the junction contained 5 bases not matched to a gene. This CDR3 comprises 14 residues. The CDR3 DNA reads TGTGCCAGCAGTCGCGGGGGGCTGACCTACGAGCAGTACTTC. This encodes CASSRGGLTYEQYF. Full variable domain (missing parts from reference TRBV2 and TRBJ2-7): EPEVTQTPSHQVTQMGQEVILRCVPISNHLYFYWYRQILGQKVEFLVSFYNNEISEKSEIFDDQFSVERPDGSNFTLKIRSTKLEDSAMYFCASSRGGLTYEQYFGPGTRLTVT.

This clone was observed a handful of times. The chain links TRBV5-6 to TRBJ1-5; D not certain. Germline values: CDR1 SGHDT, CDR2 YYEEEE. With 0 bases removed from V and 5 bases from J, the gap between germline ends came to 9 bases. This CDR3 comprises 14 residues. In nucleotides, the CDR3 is TGTGCCAGCAGCTTGGCCGTCGGGTATCAGCCCCAGCATTTT. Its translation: CASSLAVGYQPQHF.

The DNA of the CDR3 is TGTGCCAGCAGCCCCGACAGGGTAGGAGGCTACACCTTC. Protein sequence: CASSPDRVGGYTF. V and J are TRBV7-6 and TRBJ1-2, with 7 positions matching TRBD1. Germline values: CDR1 SGHVS, CDR2 FNYEAQ. The J segment lost 8 bases and the V segment lost 5 bases, leaving 8 bases of the junction unmatched. This CDR3 has 13 amino acids. Full variable domain (rest looked up from reference TRBV7-6 and TRBJ1-2): GAGVSQSPRYKVTKRGQDVALRCDPISGHVSLYWYRQALGQGPEFLTYFNYEAQQDKSGLPNDRFSAERPEGSISTLTIQRTEQRDSAMYRCASSPDRVGGYTFGSGTRLTVV.